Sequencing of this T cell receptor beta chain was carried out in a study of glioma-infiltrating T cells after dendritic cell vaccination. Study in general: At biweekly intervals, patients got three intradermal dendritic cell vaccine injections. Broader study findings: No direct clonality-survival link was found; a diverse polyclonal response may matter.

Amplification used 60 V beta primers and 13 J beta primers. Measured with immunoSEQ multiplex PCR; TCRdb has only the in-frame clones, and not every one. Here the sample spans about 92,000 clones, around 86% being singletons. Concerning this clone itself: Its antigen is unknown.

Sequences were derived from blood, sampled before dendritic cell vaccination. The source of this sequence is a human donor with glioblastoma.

The CDR3: CASSTHSYGYTF. The CDR3 coding sequence is TGTGCCAGCAGCACCCATAGCTATGGCTACACCTTC. V is TRBV11-2 and J is TRBJ1-2, with no clear D. Per germline, CDR1 SGHAT and CDR2 FQNNGV. The CDR3 is 12 residues long. The V end lost 5 bases, the J end lost 4 bases, and 8 bases lay between the germline ends.